The next 10 T cell receptor beta chains were all read from a single sample in a study of tumor and adjacent non-tumor tissue in lung cancer. TCRbeta libraries were built with three rounds of nested PCR, modified from ARM-PCR. TCRdb itself ran the multiplex PCR reads through MiXCR, one entry per CDR3 protein. The sample has some 84,000 distinct CDR3 sequences, 61% seen once. This sample's RNA came from whole unsorted tissue. Sample: lung tumor tissue. The source is a man in his 70s with non-small cell lung cancer.

This clonotype was found once. Lacking the conserved final phenylalanine or tryptophan, this CDR3 likely reflects a read error. The CDR3, as DNA: TGTGCCAGCAGTTTATGGGGGGCCAAAAACATTCAGTACATC. It specifies CASSLWGAKNIQYI. The J gene is TRBJ2-4, the V gene TRBV12-3 or TRBV12-4, with D perhaps being TRBD1 or TRBD2 (5 bases each). Trimming cost V 2 bases and J 1 base, with 6 bases left between them. The CDR3 loop spans 14 amino acids.

The table lists this clonotype with many counts. The V and J genes are TRBV4-2 and TRBJ1-5, with 9 bases lining up with TRBD1. CDR3 length equals 15 residues. Germline V CDR1 and CDR2: LGHNA, YNFKEQ. V dropped 0 bases and J dropped 6; count of bases not matched to a gene: 3. In DNA, the CDR3 is TGTGCCAGCAGCCAAGATGGGACAGGGAGTCAGCCCCAGCATTTT. It encodes CASSQDGTGSQPQHF.

Turning to this clonotype: A much larger clone lies one base from this, so it may be a read error. The rearrangement uses TRBV14 and TRBJ2-5; no definite D call. V was clipped by 2 bases and J by 5 bases, with 12 bases between them. The germline V gene encodes CDR1 SGHDN and CDR2 FVKESK. The CDR3 spans 14 residues. The CDR3 protein is CASSQWDVQETQYF. The DNA for the CDR3 is TGTGCCAGCAGCCAATGGGATGTCCAGGAGACCCAGTACTTC.

This clonotype was seen only once. Its ends do not fully match the called genes, so a read error is possible. The chain has TRBV29-1 and TRBJ2-7; D gene uncertain. Germline lookup yields CDR1 SQVTM and CDR2 ANQGSEA. The CDR3 is 10 amino acids. CDR3: CSIEDREQYF. For the CDR3, the DNA is TGCAGCATTGAAGATCGCGAGCAGTACTTC.

The sample holds many counts of this clonotype. The rearrangement uses TRBV7-8 and TRBJ2-7; D remains unclear. The CDR3 totals 13 residues. Looked up from germline, CDR1 is SGHVS and CDR2 is FQNEAQ. Trimming stripped 3 bases from V and 3 bases from J, with 9 bases between. The CDR3 loop is CASSFSESYEQYF. CDR3 nucleotide sequence: TGTGCCAGCAGCTTCAGCGAGAGCTACGAGCAGTACTTC.

This clonotype is large in the sample. The genes are TRBV10-3 and TRBJ2-7; D perhaps matches TRBD1 (6 bases). Trimming removed 10 bases at V and 3 bases at J, with 13 bases between. CDR1 is ENHRY, CDR2 SYGVKD, per germline. This CDR3 region has 12 residues. CDR3 coding DNA: TGTGCCACCGGGACATGGGTCTACGAGCAGTACTTC. Translation: CATGTWVYEQYF.

Worth noting for this clonotype: Since no conserved phenylalanine or tryptophan closes the CDR3, a read error is the likely cause. The chain recombines TRBV29-1 with TRBJ2-1; no firm D call. The length of the CDR3 is 14 residues. Per germline, CDR1 SQVTM and CDR2 ANQGSEA. V lost 7 bases and J 8 bases, leaving 21 bases between the germline ends. This chain's CDR3 is CSADRYLDTDEQFL. The DNA for the CDR3 is TGCAGCGCTGATAGGTACCTAGATACCGATGAGCAGTTCCTC.

Of note for this clonotype: This clone may be a read error of a much larger clone one base away. The chain uses TRBV10-3 and TRBJ2-3; 7 bases are shared with TRBD1. Germline V gene lookup returns CDR1 ENHRY and CDR2 SYGVKD. The CDR3 covers 13 residues. This chain's CDR3 is CATQGAGTDTRYF. The CDR3 nucleotides are TGTGCCACCCAAGGGGCCGGGACAGATACGCGGTATTTT.

V gene TRBV11-2 combines with J gene TRBJ2-2; D ambiguous. V gave up 11 bases and J gave up 1 base, with 14 bases separating them. Germline V gene sequence: CDR1 SGHAT, CDR2 FQNNGV. CDR3 length: 14 amino acids. CDR3: CACINAENTGELFF. In DNA form, the CDR3 reads TGTGCCTGCATCAACGCCGAGAACACCGGGGAGCTGTTTTTT. Full variable domain (rest looked up from reference TRBV11-2 and TRBJ2-2): EAGVAQSPRYKIIEKRQSVAFWCNPISGHATLYWYQQILGQGPKLLIQFQNNGVVDDSQLPKDRFSAERLKGVDSTLKIQPAKLEDSAVYLCACINAENTGELFFGEGSRLTVL.

This chain connects TRBV11-2 to TRBJ2-5, with D possibly TRBD1 on 7 matching bases. Germline CDR1 is SGHAT and CDR2 is FQNNGV. The CDR3 sequence is 15 residues long. The CDR3 protein is CDGSWTRTGQETQYF. The CDR3 region has the DNA TGTGACGGGAGCTGGACCAGGACAGGCCAAGAGACCCAGTACTTC.